Sequencing of this T cell receptor (beta chain) was carried out in a study of Ad26.COV2.S vaccination and SARS-CoV-2 variants. Study outcomes and limitations: Measurements of TCR breadth and depth may have given underestimates of the total T cell responses. Individuals receiving vaccine had higher spike-specific TCR breadth than placebo recipients did. Participants given vaccine showed non-spike TCR breadth similar to that of placebo recipients.

On this clone itself: The target antigen is unknown.

Clones were sequenced by immunoSEQ multiplex PCR, and TCRdb holds only the in-frame ones, with some missing. The table lists tens of thousands of clones, roughly 80% of them singletons, with about half in the top ten. Between the trimmed V and J ends, which lost 1 base and 7 bases, there was a span of 12 bases. The germline CDR1 and CDR2 sequences are SGHRS and YFSETQ. The CDR3 totals 14 residues. The genes are TRBV5-1 and TRBJ2-1; a weak D match, TRBD1 (8 bases). The sequenced sample was peripheral blood, obtained after recovery from COVID-19. This receptor was obtained from a human donor who had recovered from COVID-19. Here the CDR3 reads CASSLPQGGNEQFF. CDR3 DNA: TGCGCCAGCAGCTTGCCACAGGGGGGGAATGAGCAGTTCTTC.